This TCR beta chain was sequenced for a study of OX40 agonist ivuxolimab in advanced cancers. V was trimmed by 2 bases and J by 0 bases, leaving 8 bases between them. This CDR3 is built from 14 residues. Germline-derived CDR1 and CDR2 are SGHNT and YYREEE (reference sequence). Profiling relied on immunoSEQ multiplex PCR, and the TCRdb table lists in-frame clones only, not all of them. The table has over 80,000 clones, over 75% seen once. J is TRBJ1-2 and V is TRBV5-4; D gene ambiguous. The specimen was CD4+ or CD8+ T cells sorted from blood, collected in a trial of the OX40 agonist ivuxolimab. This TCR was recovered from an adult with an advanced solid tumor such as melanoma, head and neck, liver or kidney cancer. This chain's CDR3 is CASSFPGTNYGYTF. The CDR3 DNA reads TGTGCCAGCAGCTTTCCGGGCACTAACTATGGCTACACCTTC. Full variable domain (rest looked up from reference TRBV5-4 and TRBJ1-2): ETGVTQSPTHLIKTRGQQVTLRCSSQSGHNTVSWYQQALGQGPQFIFQYYREEENGRGNFPPRFSGLQFPNYSSELNVNALELDDSALYLCASSFPGTNYGYTFGSGTRLTVV.